The source of this T cell receptor beta chain is a study of T cell repertoires in cytomegalovirus infection. The CDR3 extends over 14 amino acids. V was clipped by 3 bases and J by 7 bases, with 12 bases between them. Germline V lookup: CDR1 KGHDR, CDR2 SFDVKD. The table lists this clonotype with a few counts. TCRdb processed the reads anew with MiXCR; each CDR3 protein has one entry. The sample gives some 390,000 distinct CDR3 sequences, 15% to 20% of which show up once; 8.7% is in the top ten. This receptor was taken from a human donor in good health (CMV status not recorded). Some clones in this sample may be carry-over from other donors' samples. Sample: PBMCs. The genes are TRBV24-1 and TRBJ1-5; D is uncertain. The CDR3 sequence is CATSDNGLVQPQHF. CDR3 in DNA: TGTGCCACCAGTGATAATGGGTTGGTCCAGCCCCAGCATTTT.